A single sample is the source of the 32 T cell receptor beta chains below, sequenced in a study of T cell responses to AZD1222 COVID-19 vaccine. The method was immunoSEQ multiplex PCR; TCRdb's version includes in-frame clones alone and lacks a portion of them. Here the sample spans 95,000 to 110,000 clones, approximately 88% being singletons. Sequenced material: peripheral blood, taken on day 0 of AZD1222 vaccination. Receptor source: an adult in good health.

The gene calls are TRBV7-9 and TRBJ2-7; D is unclear. CDR3 length: 12 residues. Trimming took off 1 base at V and 5 bases at J, with 6 bases between the two ends. CDR1 SEHNR and CDR2 FQNEAQ come from the germline V gene (reference sequence). The CDR3 DNA sequence: TGTGCCAGCAGCTTAGACTTCCACGAGCAGTACTTC. Encoded protein: CASSLDFHEQYF.

V is TRBV13 and J is TRBJ2-7; no firm D call. CDR1 is PRHDT and CDR2 is FYEKMQ in the germline V gene (reference sequence). The CDR3 runs to 14 residues. V gave up 3 bases and J gave up 6 bases, with 15 bases separating them. CDR3 amino acids: CASSFPAALGEQYF. The CDR3 DNA reads TGTGCCAGCAGCTTCCCCGCAGCGTTGGGCGAGCAGTACTTC.

The chain combines TRBV6-2 or TRBV6-3 with TRBJ2-1; 8 bases agree with TRBD2. The CDR3 has 15 residues. J was trimmed by 4 bases and V by 2 bases; bases with no gene match: 4. CDR1 is MNHEY and CDR2 is SVGEGT in the germline V gene. CDR3 coding DNA: TGTGCCAGCAGTTACACGGGAGGGGGTTACAATGAGCAGTTCTTC. Amino acid sequence: CASSYTGGGYNEQFF.

The V gene is TRBV20-1, the J gene TRBJ2-7; 8 bases match TRBD2. Germline V CDR1 and CDR2: DFQATT, SNEGSKA (reference sequence). The trim removed 3 bases at V and 5 bases at J, leaving 12 bases unmatched. CDR3 length equals 15 residues. CDR3 bases: TGCAGTGCTAGTCAAGCGGGAGCGGCTTTGAACGAGCAGTACTTC. Translation: CSASQAGAALNEQYF.

The V gene is TRBV6-5, the J gene TRBJ2-7, with 7 bases lining up with TRBD1. The CDR3 has 15 amino acids. Trimming at V came to 0 bases and at J to 2 bases, leaving 4 bases not matched to a gene. Germline-derived CDR1 and CDR2 are MNHEY and SVGAGI. The CDR3 spells CASSYSLQGPYEQYF. CDR3 bases: TGTGCCAGCAGTTACTCACTACAGGGGCCCTACGAGCAGTACTTC.

The sample holds a few counts of this clone. V and J are TRBV4-3 and TRBJ2-2, with D possibly TRBD2 on 5 matching bases. This CDR3 has 16 amino acids. Trimming pared 4 bases from V and 4 bases from J, leaving 16 bases between. Germline V gene data show CDR1 as LGHNA and CDR2 as YSLEER. CDR3 DNA sequence: TGCGCCAGCAGCCGGAGTTGGTTCAGCGGCACCGGGGAGCTGTTTTTT. Residues: CASSRSWFSGTGELFF.

The rearrangement uses TRBV5-5 and TRBJ1-5; D unresolved. Germline CDR1 and CDR2: SGHKS and YYEKEE (reference sequence). V was trimmed by 0 bases and J by 4 bases, leaving 14 bases between them. This CDR3 is 16 amino acids long. The CDR3: CASSLEGLWRNQPQHF. CDR3 bases: TGTGCCAGCAGCTTGGAGGGTCTTTGGAGGAATCAGCCCCAGCATTTT.

The gene calls are TRBV28 and TRBJ1-2; the D is unclear. The ends were cut back, 7 bases at V and 2 bases at J, with 5 bases in the middle. CDR3 length: 11 amino acids. Germline values: CDR1 MDHEN, CDR2 SYDVKM. The CDR3 nucleotides are TGTGCCAGCATGAGAAACTATGGCTACACCTTC. Translated, it gives CASMRNYGYTF.

V usage is TRBV6-5 and J usage is TRBJ1-1, with D possibly matching TRBD1 (6 bases). This CDR3 comprises 14 residues. Germline V gene data show CDR1 as MNHEY and CDR2 as SVGAGI. V lost 7 bases, J lost 1 base, and 13 bases lay in between. CDR3 DNA: TGTGCCAGCAATCCACCGGGACAGAACACTGAAGCTTTCTTT. This encodes CASNPPGQNTEAFF.

This rearrangement joins TRBV15 to TRBJ2-5, with D uncertain. The CDR3 is 18 amino acids. Germline CDR1 is LNHNV and CDR2 is YYDKDF (reference sequence). Trimming took off 1 base at V and 4 bases at J, with 22 bases between the two ends. The CDR3 sequence: CATSRGFTRTPKGETQYF. The CDR3 nucleotides are TGTGCCACCAGCAGAGGTTTCACTCGGACCCCAAAAGGAGAGACCCAGTACTTC.

The chain recombines TRBV7-2 with TRBJ2-2, with a weak D call TRBD2 (6 bases). The V gene's germline CDR1 is SGHTA and CDR2 FQGNSA. This CDR3 has 15 amino acids. The V and J ends lost 5 bases and 5 bases respectively, with 15 bases between them. The CDR3 coding sequence is TGTGCCAGCAGCCCATACACGGGAGTTACCGGGGAGCTGTTTTTT. Amino acids: CASSPYTGVTGELFF.

The rearrangement joins TRBV7-2 to TRBJ1-1; TRBD1 aligns across 7 bases. Trimming cost V 7 bases and J 6 bases; bases outside gene matches: 5. Germline CDR1 reads SGHTA; CDR2 reads FQGNSA. The CDR3 is made up of 12 amino acids. The CDR3 protein is CASTRGGPEAFF. The DNA for the CDR3 is TGTGCCAGCACCAGGGGGGGCCCTGAAGCTTTCTTT.

The chain has TRBV6-5 and TRBJ2-7, with 7 bases matching TRBD1. The CDR3 extends over 13 amino acids. Unmatched junction bases numbered 6, after V lost 7 bases and J lost 3 bases. Germline CDR1 MNHEY, CDR2 SVGAGI. CDR3 loop: CASNSQGDYEQYF. The CDR3 DNA follows: TGTGCCAGCAATTCTCAGGGGGACTACGAGCAGTACTTC.

CDR3 nucleotides: TGCAGCGTTGAAGGGACAGGGGGTATTACAGATACGCAGTATTTT. This gives the protein CSVEGTGGITDTQYF. The V and J genes are TRBV29-1 and TRBJ2-3, with 10 bases that match TRBD1. The CDR3 is made up of 15 amino acids. CDR1 SQVTM and CDR2 ANQGSEA come from the germline V gene. V was pared by 1 base and J by 3 bases, with 4 bases of the junction left unmatched.

The CDR3 bases are TGTGCCAGCAGCCAAGGGGTGGCTGTTGCAACTAATGAAAAACTGTTTTTT. This codes for CASSQGVAVATNEKLFF. This chain uses TRBV3-1 (or the pseudogene TRBV3-2) with TRBJ1-4; D remains ambiguous. The CDR3 has 17 residues. CDR1 and CDR2 from the germline V gene are LGHDT and YNNKEL (reference sequence). V was shortened by 1 base and J by 0 bases, with 12 bases between the two germline ends.

The V call is TRBV7-2, the J call TRBJ2-2, with 7 bases matching TRBD1. CDR1 is SGHTA, CDR2 FQGNSA, per germline. Trimming cost V 5 bases and J 0 bases; bases outside gene matches: 3. This CDR3 is 15 amino acids long. The CDR3: CASSLTGPNTGELFF. DNA for the CDR3: TGTGCCAGCAGCCTGACAGGGCCGAACACCGGGGAGCTGTTTTTT. Using reference TRBV7-2 and TRBJ2-2 for the parts outside the CDR3, the full variable domain is GAGVSQSPSNKVTEKGKDVELRCDPISGHTALYWYRQSLGQGLEFLIYFQGNSAPDKSGLPSDRFSAERTGGSVSTLTIQRTQQEDSAVYLCASSLTGPNTGELFFGEGSRLTVL.

The V gene is TRBV20-1, the J gene TRBJ1-4, with D tentatively TRBD1 (5 bases). The CDR3 has 15 amino acids. CDR1 DFQATT and CDR2 SNEGSKA come from the germline V gene (reference sequence). V dropped 3 bases and J dropped 5 bases, with 16 bases sitting between them. The CDR3 coding sequence is TGCAGTGCTAGTTACCCGGGGGACGGAAATGAAAAACTGTTTTTT. This encodes CSASYPGDGNEKLFF.

This clone was recorded a few times. This sequence joins TRBV28 and TRBJ1-1; the D is unclear. V was shortened by 3 bases and J by 1 base, with 9 bases between the two germline ends. This CDR3 comprises 14 residues. The germline V gene encodes CDR1 MDHEN and CDR2 SYDVKM. CDR3 DNA: TGTGCCAGCAGTTTGAGAAAACAGAACACTGAAGCTTTCTTT. Translation gives CASSLRKQNTEAFF.

The chain combines TRBV24-1 with TRBJ2-5; 12 nucleotides align to TRBD2. This CDR3 comprises 19 residues. The germline gives CDR1 KGHDR, CDR2 SFDVKD. J gave up 0 bases and V 1 base, and 8 bases lay outside the gene matches. For the CDR3, the DNA is TGTGCCACCAGTGATTTCCCTCTAGCGGGGGGGCGGGACCAAGAGACCCAGTACTTC. Translated: CATSDFPLAGGRDQETQYF.

This sequence joins TRBV27 and TRBJ2-4; TRBD1 is a possible D gene (5 bases). Per the germline V gene, CDR1 is MNHEY and CDR2 is SMNVEV (reference sequence). Trimming removed 4 bases from V and 0 bases from J, with 19 bases in between. This CDR3 comprises 18 residues. This chain's CDR3 is CASSSQGTRVIAKNIQYF. DNA for the CDR3: TGTGCCAGCAGTTCGCAGGGCACAAGGGTGATAGCCAAAAACATTCAGTACTTC.

The gene calls are TRBV18 and TRBJ1-2; D is unresolved. The CDR3 consists of 17 residues. The V gene's germline CDR1 is KGHSH and CDR2 LQKENI. V was trimmed by 0 bases and J by 0 bases, leaving 14 bases between them. The CDR3 region is CASSPPGRAEANYGYTF. The CDR3 DNA is TGTGCCAGCTCACCACCGGGTAGGGCGGAAGCTAACTATGGCTACACCTTC.

The V and J genes are TRBV29-1 and TRBJ1-2; 7 bases fit TRBD1. The trim removed 6 bases at V and 2 bases at J, leaving 3 bases unmatched. In germline, CDR1 is SQVTM, CDR2 ANQGSEA. The CDR3 extends over 12 amino acids. The CDR3 DNA sequence: TGCAGCGTGGGGACAGAAAACTATGGCTACACCTTC. Amino acid sequence: CSVGTENYGYTF.

V usage is TRBV3-1 (or the pseudogene TRBV3-2) and J usage is TRBJ1-6, with D perhaps matching TRBD1 (5 bases). The germline V gene has CDR1 LGHDT and CDR2 YNNKEL (reference sequence). This CDR3 has 16 amino acids. V lost 3 bases and J 6 bases, leaving 15 bases between the germline ends. CDR3 residues: CASSQQPGLRNSPLHF. DNA for the CDR3: TGTGCCAGCAGCCAGCAACCGGGACTGCGTAATTCACCCCTCCACTTT.

The chain couples TRBV9 to TRBJ2-4; D is unclear. Trimming shortened V by 7 bases and J by 5 bases, and 4 bases separated the two germline ends. Germline V gene data show CDR1 as SGDLS and CDR2 as YYNGEE. The CDR3 length is 10 residues. Here the CDR3 reads CASGENIQYF. The CDR3 DNA reads TGTGCCAGCGGAGAAAACATTCAGTACTTC.

There are a few counts of this clone. The V gene is TRBV11-2, the J gene TRBJ2-2, with D hard to call. The germline V gene encodes CDR1 SGHAT and CDR2 FQNNGV. Trimming cost V 5 bases and J 3 bases, with 7 bases left between them. This CDR3 is 13 amino acids long. The CDR3 sequence: CASSRDYTGELFF. The CDR3 region has the DNA TGTGCCAGCAGCCGTGATTACACCGGGGAGCTGTTTTTT.

The chain is built from TRBV11-1 and TRBJ2-2, with D perhaps matching TRBD1 (5 bases). Germline V gene lookup returns CDR1 SGHAT and CDR2 FQDESV (reference sequence). V lost 9 bases, J lost 3 bases, and 17 bases lay in between. The CDR3 is 15 residues long. CDR3 protein: CASQWGSWDTGELFF. The CDR3 DNA follows: TGTGCCAGTCAATGGGGCTCTTGGGACACCGGGGAGCTGTTTTTT.

The rearrangement uses TRBV18 and TRBJ1-6, with TRBD1 identical over 7 bases. V was clipped by 3 bases and J by 1 base; unmatched bases: 3. Germline CDR1 KGHSH, CDR2 LQKENI. The CDR3 is 16 residues long. CDR3 sequence (DNA): TGTGCCAGCTCACCGAACAGGGGATCCTATAATTCACCCCTCCACTTT. It yields the protein CASSPNRGSYNSPLHF.

This chain links TRBV7-2 with TRBJ2-1, with 9 bases fitting TRBD1. This CDR3 spans 16 amino acids. Germline V CDR1 and CDR2: SGHTA, FQGNSA. J was trimmed by 2 bases and V by 5 bases; bases with no gene match: 7. The CDR3: CASSRTGTGTYNEQFF. Written as DNA, the CDR3 is TGTGCCAGCAGCCGTACCGGGACAGGGACCTACAATGAGCAGTTCTTC.

V usage is TRBV10-3 and J usage is TRBJ2-7; 11 bases agree with TRBD1. The CDR3 consists of 14 residues. Germline V gene data show CDR1 as ENHRY and CDR2 as SYGVKD. J was trimmed by 3 bases and V by 6 bases; bases with no gene match: 4. The CDR3 here is CAISPGQGDYEQYF. In DNA, the CDR3 is TGTGCCATCAGCCCGGGACAGGGGGACTACGAGCAGTACTTC.

The CDR3 bases are TGTGCCAGCATAGGTCAGGCGTCTTCACCCCTCCACTTT. Its protein is CASIGQASSPLHF. The chain uses TRBV28 and TRBJ1-6; no reliable D call. Germline V gene data show CDR1 as MDHEN and CDR2 as SYDVKM. This CDR3 comprises 13 residues. V was clipped by 7 bases and J by 9 bases, with 13 bases between them.

This clone was seen only once. CDR3 coding DNA: TGTGCCAGCAGCTCATCCGGGACTAGGGCCTACGAGCAGTACTTC. It codes for CASSSSGTRAYEQYF. V gene TRBV7-2 combines with J gene TRBJ2-7, with 8 bases fitting TRBD2. J was trimmed by 2 bases and V by 4 bases; bases with no gene match: 7. CDR3 length equals 15 residues. Germline lookup yields CDR1 SGHTA and CDR2 FQGNSA.

The chain uses TRBV10-3 and TRBJ2-1; the match to TRBD2 covers 9 bases. Looked up from germline, CDR1 is ENHRY and CDR2 is SYGVKD. This CDR3 comprises 15 residues. V was clipped by 3 bases and J by 5 bases; unmatched bases: 5. The CDR3 protein is CAISDSGGRDNEQFF. CDR3 nucleotides: TGTGCCATCAGTGATAGCGGGGGTAGGGACAATGAGCAGTTCTTC.